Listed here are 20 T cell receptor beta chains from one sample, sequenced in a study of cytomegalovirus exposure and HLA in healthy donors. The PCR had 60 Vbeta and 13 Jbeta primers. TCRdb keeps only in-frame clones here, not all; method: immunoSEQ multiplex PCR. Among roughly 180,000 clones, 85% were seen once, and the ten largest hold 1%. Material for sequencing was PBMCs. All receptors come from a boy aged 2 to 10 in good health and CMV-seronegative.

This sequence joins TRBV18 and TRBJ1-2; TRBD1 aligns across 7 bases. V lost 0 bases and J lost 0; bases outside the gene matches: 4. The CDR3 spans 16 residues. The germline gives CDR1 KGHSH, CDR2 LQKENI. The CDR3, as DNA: TGTGCCAGCTCACCACCGGGGACAGCAACTAACTATGGCTACACCTTC. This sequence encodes CASSPPGTATNYGYTF.

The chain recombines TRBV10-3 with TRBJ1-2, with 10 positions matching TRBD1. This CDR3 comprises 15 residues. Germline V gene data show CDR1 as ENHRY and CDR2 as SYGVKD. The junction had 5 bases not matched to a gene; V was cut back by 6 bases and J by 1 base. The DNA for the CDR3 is TGTGCCATCAGCGCCGGGACAGGGGTTAACTATGGCTACACCTTC. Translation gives CAISAGTGVNYGYTF.

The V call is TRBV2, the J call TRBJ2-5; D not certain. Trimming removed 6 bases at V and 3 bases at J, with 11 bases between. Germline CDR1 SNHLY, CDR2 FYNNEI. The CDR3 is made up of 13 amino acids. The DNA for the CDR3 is TGTGCCAGCAGGCGGCTACCGGAAGAGACCCAGTACTTC. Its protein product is CASRRLPEETQYF.

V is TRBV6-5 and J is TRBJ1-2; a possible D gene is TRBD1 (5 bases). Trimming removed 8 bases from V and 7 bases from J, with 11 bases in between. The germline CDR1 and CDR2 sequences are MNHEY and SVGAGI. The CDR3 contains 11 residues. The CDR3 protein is CASLGGGGYTF. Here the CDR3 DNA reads TGTGCCAGCTTAGGCGGGGGTGGCTACACCTTC.

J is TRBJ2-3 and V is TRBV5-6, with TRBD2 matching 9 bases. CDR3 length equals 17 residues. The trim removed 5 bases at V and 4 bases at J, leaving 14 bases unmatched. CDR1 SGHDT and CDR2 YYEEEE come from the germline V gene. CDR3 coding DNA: TGTGCCAGCAGTTCCACCCCTTTGCGGGAGGGCCCAGATACGCAGTATTTT. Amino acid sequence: CASSSTPLREGPDTQYF. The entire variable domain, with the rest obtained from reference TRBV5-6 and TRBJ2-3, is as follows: DAGVTQSPTHLIKTRGQQVTLRCSPKSGHDTVSWYQQALGQGPQFIFQYYEEEERQRGNFPDRFSGHQFPNYSSELNVNALLLGDSALYLCASSSTPLREGPDTQYFGPGTRLTVL.

In DNA, the CDR3 is TGTGCCAGCAGCTTGGATCAGGGTAATTCACCCCTCCACTTT. This codes for CASSLDQGNSPLHF. The rearrangement uses TRBV5-4 and TRBJ1-6; a weak D match, TRBD1 (5 bases). The germline V gene has CDR1 SGHNT and CDR2 YYREEE (reference sequence). Trimming removed 0 bases at V and 6 bases at J, with 7 bases between. This CDR3 is 14 amino acids long.

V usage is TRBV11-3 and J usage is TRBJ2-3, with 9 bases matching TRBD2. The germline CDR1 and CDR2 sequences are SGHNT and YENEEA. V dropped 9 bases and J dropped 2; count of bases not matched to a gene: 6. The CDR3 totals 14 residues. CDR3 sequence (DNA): TGTGCCAGGCCTAGCGGGGCAGTCACAGATACGCAGTATTTT. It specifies CARPSGAVTDTQYF.

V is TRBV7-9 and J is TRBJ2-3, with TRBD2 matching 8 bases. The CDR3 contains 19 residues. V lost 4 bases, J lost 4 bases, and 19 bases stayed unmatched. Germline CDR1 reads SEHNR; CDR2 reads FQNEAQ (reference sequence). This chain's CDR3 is CASSSSGKTGGVAPDTQYF. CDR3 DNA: TGTGCCAGCAGCTCGTCGGGAAAGACGGGAGGGGTGGCCCCAGATACGCAGTATTTT.

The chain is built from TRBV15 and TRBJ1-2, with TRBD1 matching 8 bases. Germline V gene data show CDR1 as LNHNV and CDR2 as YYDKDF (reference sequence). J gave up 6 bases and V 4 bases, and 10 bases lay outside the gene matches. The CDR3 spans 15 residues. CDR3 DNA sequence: TGTGCCACCAGCATAGGACAGGGAGGGTTGGATGGCTACACCTTC. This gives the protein CATSIGQGGLDGYTF. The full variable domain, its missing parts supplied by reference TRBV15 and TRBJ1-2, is DAMVIQNPRYQVTQFGKPVTLSCSQTLNHNVMYWYQQKSSQAPKLLFHYYDKDFNNEADTPDNFQSRRPNTSFCFLDIRSPGLGDTAMYLCATSIGQGGLDGYTFGSGTRLTVV.

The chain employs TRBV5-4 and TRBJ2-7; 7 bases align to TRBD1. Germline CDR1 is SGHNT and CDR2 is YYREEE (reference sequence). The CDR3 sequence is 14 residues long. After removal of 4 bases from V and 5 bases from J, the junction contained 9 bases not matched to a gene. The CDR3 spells CASSSRDSQNEQYV. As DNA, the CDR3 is TGTGCCAGCAGCAGCCGGGACAGTCAAAACGAGCAGTACGTC.

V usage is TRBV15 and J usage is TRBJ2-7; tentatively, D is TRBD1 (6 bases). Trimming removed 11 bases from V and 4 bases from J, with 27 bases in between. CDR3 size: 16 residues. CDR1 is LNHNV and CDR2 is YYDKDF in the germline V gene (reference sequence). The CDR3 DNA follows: TGTGCCTCACCCCAGGGGAAGAGTGTCTCCTTTTACGAGCAGTACTTC. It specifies CASPQGKSVSFYEQYF.

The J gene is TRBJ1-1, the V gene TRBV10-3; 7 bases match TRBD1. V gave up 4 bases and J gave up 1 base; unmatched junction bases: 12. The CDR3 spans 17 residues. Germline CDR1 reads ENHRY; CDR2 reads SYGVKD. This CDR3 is CAISVITGTAQNTEAFF. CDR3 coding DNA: TGTGCCATCAGTGTAATAACCGGGACAGCACAGAACACTGAAGCTTTCTTT.

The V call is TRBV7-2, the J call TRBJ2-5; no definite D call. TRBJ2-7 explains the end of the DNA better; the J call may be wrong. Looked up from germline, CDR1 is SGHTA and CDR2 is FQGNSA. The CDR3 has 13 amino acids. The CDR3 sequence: CASSLKSSYEQYF. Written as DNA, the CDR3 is TGTGCCAGCAGCTTAAAATCAAGCTACGAGCAGTACTTC.

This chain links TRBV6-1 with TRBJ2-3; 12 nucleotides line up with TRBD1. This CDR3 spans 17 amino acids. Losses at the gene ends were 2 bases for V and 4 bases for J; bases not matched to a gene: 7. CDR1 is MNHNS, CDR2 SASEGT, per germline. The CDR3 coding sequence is TGTGCCAGCAGTGAAAGACGGGACAGGGGGCGATCAGATACGCAGTATTTT. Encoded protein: CASSERRDRGRSDTQYF.

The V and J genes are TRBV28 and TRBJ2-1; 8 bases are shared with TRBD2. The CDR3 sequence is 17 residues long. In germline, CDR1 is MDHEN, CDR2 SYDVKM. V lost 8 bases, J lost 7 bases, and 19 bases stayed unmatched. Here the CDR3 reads CASDAGLEAPILNEQFF. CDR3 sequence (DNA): TGTGCCAGCGACGCGGGACTAGAGGCCCCAATTTTGAATGAGCAGTTCTTC.

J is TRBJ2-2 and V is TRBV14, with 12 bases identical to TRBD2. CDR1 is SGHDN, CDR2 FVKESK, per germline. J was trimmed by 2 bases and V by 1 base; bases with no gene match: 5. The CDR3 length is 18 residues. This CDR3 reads CASSQGSSGGANTGELFF. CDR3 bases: TGTGCCAGCAGCCAAGGCTCTAGCGGGGGGGCCAACACCGGGGAGCTGTTTTTT.

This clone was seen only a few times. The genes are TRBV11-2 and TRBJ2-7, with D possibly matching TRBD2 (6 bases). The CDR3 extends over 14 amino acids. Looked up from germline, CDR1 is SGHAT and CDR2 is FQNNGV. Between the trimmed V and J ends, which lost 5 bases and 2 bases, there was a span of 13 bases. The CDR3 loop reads CASSVEGGPYEQYV. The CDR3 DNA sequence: TGTGCCAGCAGCGTGGAGGGCGGTCCCTACGAGCAGTACGTC.

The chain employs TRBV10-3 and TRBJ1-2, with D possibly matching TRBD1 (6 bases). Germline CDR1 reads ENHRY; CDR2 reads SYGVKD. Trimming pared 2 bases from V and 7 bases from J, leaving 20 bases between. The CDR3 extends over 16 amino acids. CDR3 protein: CAISEIPSQGKSGYTF. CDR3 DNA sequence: TGTGCCATCAGTGAGATTCCCTCGCAGGGGAAGAGTGGCTACACCTTC.

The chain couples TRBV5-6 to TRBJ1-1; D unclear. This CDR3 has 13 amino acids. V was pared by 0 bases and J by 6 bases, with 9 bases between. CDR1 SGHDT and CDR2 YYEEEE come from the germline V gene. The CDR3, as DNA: TGTGCCAGCAGCTTGGTCGGGGTCTCTGAAGCTTTCTTT. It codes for CASSLVGVSEAFF.

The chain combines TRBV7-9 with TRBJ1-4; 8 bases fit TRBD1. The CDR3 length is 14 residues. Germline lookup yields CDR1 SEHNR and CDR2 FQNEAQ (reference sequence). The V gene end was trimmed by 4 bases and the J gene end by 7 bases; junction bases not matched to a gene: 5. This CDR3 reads CASSWTGFSEKLFF. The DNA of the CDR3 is TGTGCCAGCAGCTGGACAGGGTTTTCTGAAAAACTGTTTTTT.